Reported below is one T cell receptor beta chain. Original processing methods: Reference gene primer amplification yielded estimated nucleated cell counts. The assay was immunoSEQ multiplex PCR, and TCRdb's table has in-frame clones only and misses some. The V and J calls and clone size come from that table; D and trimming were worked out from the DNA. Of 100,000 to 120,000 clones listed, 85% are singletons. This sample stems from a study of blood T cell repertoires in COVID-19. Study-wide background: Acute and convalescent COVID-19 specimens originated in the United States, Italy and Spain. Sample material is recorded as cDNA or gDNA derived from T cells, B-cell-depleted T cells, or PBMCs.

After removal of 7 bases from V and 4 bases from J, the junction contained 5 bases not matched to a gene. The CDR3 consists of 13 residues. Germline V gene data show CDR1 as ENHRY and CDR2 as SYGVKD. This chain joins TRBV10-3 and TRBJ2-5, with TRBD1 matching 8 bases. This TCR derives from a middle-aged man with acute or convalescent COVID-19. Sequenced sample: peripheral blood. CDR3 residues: CAIMNGQGETQYF. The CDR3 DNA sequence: TGTGCCATCATGAATGGACAGGGAGAGACCCAGTACTTC.